This entry lists 10 T cell receptor beta chains sequenced from one sample in a study of human T cells and chemical hapten exposure. Time point of the sample: pre-sensitization, week 0. As for treatment: therapeutic diphenylcyclopropenone sensitization with weekly scalp DPC. TCRdb ran MiXCR on the RACE reads and lists one entry per CDR3 protein. The sample has 150,000 to 200,000 distinct CDR3 sequences; 25% to 35% are singletons. The starting material was whole blood, obtained in connection with sensitization to the hapten diphenylcyclopropenone (DPC). Receptors originate from a woman aged 25 to 39 with alopecia areata. Some clones in this sample may be carry-over from other donors' samples.

This clonotype was recorded a few times. V gene TRBV5-1 combines with J gene TRBJ1-3; 9 positions agree with TRBD1. Germline V lookup: CDR1 SGHRS, CDR2 YFSETQ. J gave up 3 bases and V 2 bases, and 6 bases lay outside the gene matches. The CDR3 totals 16 residues. Here the CDR3 DNA reads TGCGCCAGCAGCTTCGATGACAGGGGGGTTGGAAACACCATATATTTT. Its translation is CASSFDDRGVGNTIYF. The full variable domain, completed using reference TRBV5-1 and TRBJ1-3, is KAGVTQTPRYLIKTRGQQVTLSCSPISGHRSVSWYQQTPGQGLQFLFEYFSETQRNKGNFPGRFSGRQFSNSRSEMNVSTLELGDSALYLCASSFDDRGVGNTIYFGEGSWLTVV.

This clonotype has only a few counts. The chain recombines TRBV29-1 with TRBJ1-1; D remains unclear. The CDR3 extends over 12 amino acids. Germline lookup yields CDR1 SQVTM and CDR2 ANQGSEA. V was clipped by 1 base and J by 6 bases, with 9 bases between them. In DNA, the CDR3 is TGCAGCGTTGAAGGTAGAACCGCTGAAGCTTTCTTT. Its translation: CSVEGRTAEAFF.

V usage is TRBV28 and J usage is TRBJ2-3, with 7 nucleotides matching TRBD1. Trimming took 4 bases from V and 0 from J; bases not matched to a gene: 7. This CDR3 has 16 residues. Germline V gives CDR1 MDHEN, CDR2 SYDVKM. In nucleotides, the CDR3 is TGTGCCAGCAGTTCCTTCCCAGGGGGAAGCACAGATACGCAGTATTTT. The encoded protein is CASSSFPGGSTDTQYF.

This clonotype turned up a few times. The gene calls are TRBV29-1 and TRBJ2-3, with unresolved D. CDR3 size: 13 residues. Trimming cost V 8 bases and J 0 bases, with 12 bases left between them. The germline gives CDR1 SQVTM, CDR2 ANQGSEA. The CDR3 spells CSILWGSTDTQYF. CDR3 sequence (DNA): TGCAGCATACTCTGGGGTAGCACAGATACGCAGTATTTT.

This clonotype came up once. The chain employs TRBV24-1 and TRBJ1-5, with D perhaps matching TRBD1 (6 bases). Trimming pared 4 bases from V and 8 bases from J, leaving 14 bases between. This CDR3 contains 14 residues. From germline, CDR1 is KGHDR and CDR2 SFDVKD. The CDR3 sequence: CATSDHDRFKPQHF. The CDR3, as DNA: TGTGCCACCAGTGACCACGACAGGTTCAAGCCCCAGCATTTT.

J is TRBJ2-1 and V is TRBV29-1, with D perhaps matching TRBD1 or TRBD2 (7 bases each). V was pared by 4 bases and J by 8 bases, with 18 bases between. The CDR3 has 14 residues. Germline loops: CDR1 SQVTM, CDR2 ANQGSEA. As DNA, the CDR3 is TGCAGCGTTGGGAGAACCAGGGGGGGAGATGAGCAGTTCTTC. Translation: CSVGRTRGGDEQFF.

This sequence joins TRBV28 and TRBJ2-1; D perhaps matches TRBD1 (6 bases). Germline V gives CDR1 MDHEN, CDR2 SYDVKM. With 3 bases removed from V and 9 bases from J, the gap between germline ends came to 15 bases. The CDR3 has 14 residues. CDR3 sequence (DNA): TGTGCCAGCAGTTTTGCAGGGGTCGGGCTTGAGCAGTTCTTC. Protein sequence: CASSFAGVGLEQFF.

The genes are TRBV11-2 and TRBJ2-1; 7 bases match TRBD2. The ends lost 4 bases at V and 2 bases at J; junction bases unmatched: 8. The germline V gene encodes CDR1 SGHAT and CDR2 FQNNGV. The CDR3 is made up of 16 amino acids. This CDR3 reads CASSSMLAETYNEQFF. CDR3 in DNA: TGTGCCAGCAGCTCGATGCTAGCGGAGACCTACAATGAGCAGTTCTTC.

In this sample, this clonotype turned up a few times. This chain joins TRBV4-2 and TRBJ1-1; 9 bases are a match to TRBD1. The V gene's germline CDR1 is LGHNA and CDR2 YNFKEQ. This CDR3 has 14 amino acids. The V and J ends lost 4 bases and 3 bases, in that order; junction bases with no gene match: 3. CDR3 loop: CASSRTGDDTEAFF. The CDR3 nucleotides are TGTGCCAGCAGCCGGACAGGGGATGACACTGAAGCTTTCTTT.

This clonotype was observed a few times. The chain combines TRBV5-5 with TRBJ2-3; the match to TRBD2 covers 8 bases. In germline, CDR1 is SGHKS, CDR2 YYEKEE (reference sequence). V lost 4 bases to trimming and J lost 6 bases; unmatched junction nucleotides: 7. The CDR3 length is 14 residues. The CDR3 nucleotides are TGTGCCAGCAGCGTGGGGACTAGTAGTGATACGCAGTATTTT. Translation: CASSVGTSSDTQYF.